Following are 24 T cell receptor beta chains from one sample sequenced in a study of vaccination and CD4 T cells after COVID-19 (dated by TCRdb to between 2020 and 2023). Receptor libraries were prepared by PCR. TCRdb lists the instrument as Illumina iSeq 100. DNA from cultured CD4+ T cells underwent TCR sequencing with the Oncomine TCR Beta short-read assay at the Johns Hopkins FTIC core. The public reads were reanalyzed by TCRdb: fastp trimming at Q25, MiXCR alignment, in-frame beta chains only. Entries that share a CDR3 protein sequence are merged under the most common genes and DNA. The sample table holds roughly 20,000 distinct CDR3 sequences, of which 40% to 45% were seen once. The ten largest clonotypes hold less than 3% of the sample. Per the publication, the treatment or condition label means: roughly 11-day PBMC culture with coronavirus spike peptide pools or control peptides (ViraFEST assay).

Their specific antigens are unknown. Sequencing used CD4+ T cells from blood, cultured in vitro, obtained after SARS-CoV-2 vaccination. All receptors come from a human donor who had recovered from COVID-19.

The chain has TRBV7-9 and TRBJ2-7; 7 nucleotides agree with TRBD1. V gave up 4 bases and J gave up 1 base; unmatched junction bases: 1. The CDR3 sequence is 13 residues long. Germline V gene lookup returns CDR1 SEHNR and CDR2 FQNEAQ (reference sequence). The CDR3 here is CASSWDSSYEQYF. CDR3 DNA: TGTGCCAGCAGCTGGGACAGTTCCTACGAGCAGTACTTC.

DNA of the CDR3: TGTGCCAGCAGCTTAACGTCCCAGGCGAGATACGAGCAGTACTTC. Translating it yields CASSLTSQARYEQYF. This chain uses TRBV7-9 with TRBJ2-7, with unresolved D. The CDR3 totals 15 residues. The germline V gene encodes CDR1 SEHNR and CDR2 FQNEAQ (reference sequence). V was shortened by 2 bases and J by 4 bases, with 15 bases between the two germline ends.

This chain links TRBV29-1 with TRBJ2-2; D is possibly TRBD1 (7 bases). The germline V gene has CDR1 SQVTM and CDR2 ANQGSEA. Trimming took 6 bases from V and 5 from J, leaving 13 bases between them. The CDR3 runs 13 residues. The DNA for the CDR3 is TGCAGCGTCAACAGGGGAGGAACCGGGGAGCTGTTTTTT. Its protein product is CSVNRGGTGELFF.

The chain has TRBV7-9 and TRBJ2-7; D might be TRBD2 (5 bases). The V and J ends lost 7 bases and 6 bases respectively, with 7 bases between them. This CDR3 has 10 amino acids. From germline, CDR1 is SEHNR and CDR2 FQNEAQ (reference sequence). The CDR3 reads CASMGSEQYF. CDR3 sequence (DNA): TGTGCCAGCATGGGGAGCGAGCAGTACTTC.

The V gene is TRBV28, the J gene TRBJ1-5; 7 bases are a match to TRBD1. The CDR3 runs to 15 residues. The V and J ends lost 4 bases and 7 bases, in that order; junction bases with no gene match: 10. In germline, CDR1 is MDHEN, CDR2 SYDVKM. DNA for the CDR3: TGTGCCAGCAGTTATACCAGGGGGAGGAGGCAGCCCCAGCATTTT. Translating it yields CASSYTRGRRQPQHF.

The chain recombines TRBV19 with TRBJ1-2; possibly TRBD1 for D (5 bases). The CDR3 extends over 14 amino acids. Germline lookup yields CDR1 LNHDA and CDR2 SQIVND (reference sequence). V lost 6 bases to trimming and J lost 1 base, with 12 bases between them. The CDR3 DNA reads TGTGCCAGTAGCGACAGTTTGGGTAACTATGGCTACACCTTC. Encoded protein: CASSDSLGNYGYTF.

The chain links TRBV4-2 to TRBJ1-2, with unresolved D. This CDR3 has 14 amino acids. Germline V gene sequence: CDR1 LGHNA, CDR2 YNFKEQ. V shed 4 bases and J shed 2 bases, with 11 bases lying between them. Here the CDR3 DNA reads TGTGCCAGCAGCCCGCTTGAGGGAAACTATGGCTACACCTTC. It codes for CASSPLEGNYGYTF.

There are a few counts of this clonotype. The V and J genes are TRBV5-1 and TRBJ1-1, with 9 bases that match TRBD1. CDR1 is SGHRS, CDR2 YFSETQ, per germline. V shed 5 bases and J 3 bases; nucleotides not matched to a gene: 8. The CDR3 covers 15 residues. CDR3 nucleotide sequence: TGCGCCAGCAGTACCCAGGGACAGGGTTACACTGAAGCTTTCTTT. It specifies CASSTQGQGYTEAFF. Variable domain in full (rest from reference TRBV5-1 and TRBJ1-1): KAGVTQTPRYLIKTRGQQVTLSCSPISGHRSVSWYQQTPGQGLQFLFEYFSETQRNKGNFPGRFSGRQFSNSRSEMNVSTLELGDSALYLCASSTQGQGYTEAFFGQGTRLTVV.

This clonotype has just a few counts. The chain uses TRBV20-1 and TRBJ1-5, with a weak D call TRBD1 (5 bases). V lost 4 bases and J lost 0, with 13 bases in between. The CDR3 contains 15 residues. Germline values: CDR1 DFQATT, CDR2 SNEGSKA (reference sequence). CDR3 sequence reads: CSAKVGPYSNQPQHF. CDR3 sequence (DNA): TGCAGTGCTAAGGTGGGGCCCTATAGCAATCAGCCCCAGCATTTT.

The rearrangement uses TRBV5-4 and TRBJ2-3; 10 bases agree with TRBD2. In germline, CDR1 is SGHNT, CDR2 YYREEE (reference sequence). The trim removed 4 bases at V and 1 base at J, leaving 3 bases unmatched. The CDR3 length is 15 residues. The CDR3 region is CASSSGLAGTDTQYF. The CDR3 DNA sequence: TGTGCCAGCAGCAGTGGACTAGCGGGCACAGATACGCAGTATTTT.

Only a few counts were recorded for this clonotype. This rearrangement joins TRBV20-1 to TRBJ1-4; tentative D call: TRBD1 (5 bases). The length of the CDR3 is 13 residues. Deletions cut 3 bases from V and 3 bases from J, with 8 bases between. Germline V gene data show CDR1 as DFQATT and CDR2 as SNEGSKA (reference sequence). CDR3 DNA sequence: TGCAGTGCTAGGCAAGGGGCTAATGAAAAACTGTTTTTT. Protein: CSARQGANEKLFF.

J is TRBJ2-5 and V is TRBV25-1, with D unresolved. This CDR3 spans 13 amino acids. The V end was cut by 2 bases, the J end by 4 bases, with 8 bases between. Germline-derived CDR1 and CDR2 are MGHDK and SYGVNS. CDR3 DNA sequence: TGTGCCAGCAGTGAAGCCGGGCCAGAGACCCAGTACTTC. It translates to CASSEAGPETQYF.

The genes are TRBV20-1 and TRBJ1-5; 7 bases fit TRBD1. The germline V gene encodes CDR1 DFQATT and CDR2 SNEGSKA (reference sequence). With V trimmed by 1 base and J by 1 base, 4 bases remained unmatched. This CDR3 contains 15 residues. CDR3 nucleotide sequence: TGCAGTGCTAGAGTAATAGGGGGCAGCAATCAGCCCCAGCATTTT. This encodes CSARVIGGSNQPQHF.

The CDR3 reads CASIQTEPLGAFF. CDR3 nucleotides: TGTGCCAGCATCCAGACGGAACCCCTCGGGGCTTTCTTT. The chain couples TRBV28 to TRBJ1-1; D uncertain. V lost 7 bases and J lost 11, with 20 bases in between. There are 13 residues in the CDR3. Germline V lookup: CDR1 MDHEN, CDR2 SYDVKM.

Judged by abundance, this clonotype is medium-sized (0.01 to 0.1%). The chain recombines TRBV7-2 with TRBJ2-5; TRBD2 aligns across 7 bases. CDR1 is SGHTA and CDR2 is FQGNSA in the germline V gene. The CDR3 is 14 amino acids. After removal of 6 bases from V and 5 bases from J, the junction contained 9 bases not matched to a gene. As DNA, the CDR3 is TGTGCCAGCAGGGTTGAGTCCGGGAGGGAGACCCAGTACTTC. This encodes CASRVESGRETQYF.

The CDR3 DNA follows: TGTGCCAGCATATCGGCGGGACGGACTAGGGAGCAGTACTTC. Its translation is CASISAGRTREQYF. V and J are TRBV28 and TRBJ2-7; 7 bases are shared with TRBD2. V dropped 7 bases and J dropped 7; count of bases not matched to a gene: 13. This CDR3 has 14 residues. The germline V gene has CDR1 MDHEN and CDR2 SYDVKM.

CDR3 loop: CASSFVRDRGGYEQYF. CDR3 in DNA: TGTGCCAGCAGTTTCGTCCGGGACAGGGGCGGCTACGAGCAGTACTTC. The V gene is TRBV28, the J gene TRBJ2-7; 10 nucleotides agree with TRBD1. Germline CDR1 and CDR2: MDHEN and SYDVKM. The CDR3 has 16 amino acids. Germline trimming cut 3 bases from V and 3 bases from J; bases unmatched to any gene: 8. Using reference TRBV28 and TRBJ2-7 for the parts outside the CDR3, the full variable domain is DVKVTQSSRYLVKRTGEKVFLECVQDMDHENMFWYRQDPGLGLRLIYFSYDVKMKEKGDIPEGYSVSREKKERFSLILESASTNQTSMYLCASSFVRDRGGYEQYFGPGTRLTVT.

The CDR3 DNA reads TGTGCCAGCAGCCAAATCGTTGACAGAGACTACGAGCAGTACTTC. Protein sequence: CASSQIVDRDYEQYF. J is TRBJ2-7 and V is TRBV4-2, with D possibly being TRBD1 (5 bases). CDR3 length: 15 amino acids. Germline lookup yields CDR1 LGHNA and CDR2 YNFKEQ. Trimming left V 2 bases short and J 3 bases short, with 14 bases between.

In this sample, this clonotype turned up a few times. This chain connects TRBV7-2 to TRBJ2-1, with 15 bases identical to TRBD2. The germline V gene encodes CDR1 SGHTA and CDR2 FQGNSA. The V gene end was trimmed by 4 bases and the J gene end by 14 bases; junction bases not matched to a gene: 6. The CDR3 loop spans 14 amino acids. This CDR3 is CASSSGTSGGREFF. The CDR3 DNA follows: TGTGCCAGCAGCTCAGGGACTAGCGGGGGGAGGGAGTTCTTC.

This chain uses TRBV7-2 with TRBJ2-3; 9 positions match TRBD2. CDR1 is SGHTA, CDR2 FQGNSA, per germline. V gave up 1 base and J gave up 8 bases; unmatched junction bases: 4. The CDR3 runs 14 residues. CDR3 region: CASSLGGGRGTQYF. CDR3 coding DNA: TGTGCCAGCAGCTTAGGAGGCGGGAGGGGTACGCAGTATTTT.

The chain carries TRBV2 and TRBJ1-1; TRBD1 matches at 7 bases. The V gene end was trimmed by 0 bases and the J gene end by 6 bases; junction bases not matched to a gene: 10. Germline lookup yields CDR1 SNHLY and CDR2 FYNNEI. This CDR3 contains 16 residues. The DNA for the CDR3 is TGTGCCAGCAGTGAAGCGGCGACAGGGATGGGGGCTGAAGCTTTCTTT. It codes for CASSEAATGMGAEAFF. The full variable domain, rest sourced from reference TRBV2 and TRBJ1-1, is EPEVTQTPSHQVTQMGQEVILRCVPISNHLYFYWYRQILGQKVEFLVSFYNNEISEKSEIFDDQFSVERPDGSNFTLKIRSTKLEDSAMYFCASSEAATGMGAEAFFGQGTRLTVV.

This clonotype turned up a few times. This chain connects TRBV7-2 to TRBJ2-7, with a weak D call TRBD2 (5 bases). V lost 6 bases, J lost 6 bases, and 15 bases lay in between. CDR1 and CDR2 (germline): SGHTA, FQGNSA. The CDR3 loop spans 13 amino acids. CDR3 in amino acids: CASSSQLGLEQYF. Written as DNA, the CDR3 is TGTGCCAGCAGTTCCCAACTAGGGCTCGAGCAGTACTTC.

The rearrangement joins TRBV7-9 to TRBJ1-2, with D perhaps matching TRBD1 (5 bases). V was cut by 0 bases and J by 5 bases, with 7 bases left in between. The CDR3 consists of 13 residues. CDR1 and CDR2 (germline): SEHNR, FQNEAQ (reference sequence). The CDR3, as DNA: TGTGCCAGCAGCTTAGCAGGGGCGTATGGCTACACCTTC. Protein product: CASSLAGAYGYTF.

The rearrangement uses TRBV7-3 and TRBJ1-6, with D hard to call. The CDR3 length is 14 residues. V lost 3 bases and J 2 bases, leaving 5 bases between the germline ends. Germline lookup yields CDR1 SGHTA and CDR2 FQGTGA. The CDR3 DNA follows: TGTGCCAGCAGCTTCGGACCCTATAATTCACCCCTCCACTTT. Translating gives CASSFGPYNSPLHF.